This T cell receptor (beta chain) was recorded in a study of blood T cell repertoires in COVID-19. Study at large: Samples came from the United States, Italy and Spain, spanning acute and convalescent COVID-19. T cells, B-cell-depleted T cells, or PBMCs provided the cDNA or gDNA that served as material.

Authors' data handling: Reference gene primers were amplified, and this amplification served to estimate nucleated cell counts. TCRdb keeps only in-frame clones here, not all; method: immunoSEQ multiplex PCR. The V and J calls and clone size are taken from that table; D and trimming were inferred from the DNA. In the table there are 160,000 or so clones, roughly four fifths of which are singletons. Unmatched junction bases numbered 7, after V lost 5 bases and J lost 3 bases. CDR3 length: 15 residues. The germline CDR1 and CDR2 sequences are KGHSH and LQKENI. Sequencing was performed on peripheral blood. This chain joins TRBV18 and TRBJ2-7; TRBD1 agrees at 10 bases. The receptor was derived from a man in his sixties with active or convalescent COVID-19. CDR3 sequence reads: CASSTGTGALYEQYF. Here the CDR3 DNA reads TGTGCCAGCTCAACGGGGACAGGGGCTCTCTACGAGCAGTACTTC.